This is a list of T cell receptor beta chains from one sample in a study of Ad26.COV2.S vaccination and SARS-CoV-2 variants. Some clones are missing from TCRdb's copy, which holds only in-frame ones; the method was immunoSEQ multiplex PCR. The sample records fewer than 900,000 clones, 80% to 90% being singletons. The material was peripheral blood, obtained in a trial of Ad26.COV2.S vaccine versus placebo. Every receptor here comes from a person between 18 and 65 years old who received the Ad26.COV2.S COVID-19 vaccine or a placebo. The conserved cysteine and the conserved F or W are not part of the CDR3 here.

V: TRBV27
J: TRBJ1-1
CDR3: ASSYREGTEAF

V: TRBV9
J: TRBJ1-2
CDR3: ASSVEGASYGYT

V: TRBV7-9
J: TRBJ2-7
CDR3: ASSVRGQGVGEQY

V: TRBV6-5
J: TRBJ1-2
CDR3: ASSSQGGADGYT

V: TRBV6-2/TRBV6-3
J: TRBJ1-6
CDR3: ASSYRTGFGSPLH

V: TRBV15
J: TRBJ2-7
CDR3: ATSRDPGASSGRLYEQY

V: TRBV2
J: TRBJ2-3
CDR3: ASSILRESTDTQY

V: TRBV19
J: TRBJ2-3
CDR3: ASSTLGGTGATDTQY

V: TRBV19
J: TRBJ2-5
CDR3: ASSPRPGGGETQY

V: TRBV19
J: TRBJ1-2
CDR3: ASSMQGVGDGYT

V: TRBV7-9
J: TRBJ1-3
CDR3: ASSARLGFGNTIY

V: TRBV3-1/TRBV3-2
J: TRBJ1-5
CDR3: ASSQGGGNNQPQH

V: TRBV5-4
J: TRBJ2-7
CDR3: ASSLVGAWEQY

V: TRBV19
J: TRBJ1-2
CDR3: ASSIDNRAENYGYT

V: TRBV7-8
J: TRBJ1-2
CDR3: ASSRDSRYGYT

V: TRBV5-4
J: TRBJ1-6
CDR3: ASSLGGPRNSPLH

V: TRBV7-2
J: TRBJ1-5
CDR3: ASSLDGAGGVQPQH

V: TRBV2
J: TRBJ2-1
CDR3: ASSKLTGDEQF

V: TRBV29-1
J: TRBJ2-7
CDR3: SVLQASYEQY

V: TRBV5-4
J: TRBJ1-2
CDR3: ASSFPGQEYYGYT

V: TRBV25-1
J: TRBJ1-2
CDR3: ASRPSGDNYGYT

V: TRBV14
J: TRBJ1-3
CDR3: ASSPTAFSGNTIY

V: TRBV30
J: TRBJ2-4
CDR3: AGTRGRENIQY

V: TRBV15
J: TRBJ2-5
CDR3: ATAAGGQETQY

V: TRBV7-2
J: TRBJ2-7
CDR3: ASSRTSGPLEQY

V: TRBV30
J: TRBJ1-2
CDR3: AWSSERGTVYGYT

V: TRBV6-6
J: TRBJ2-7
CDR3: ASKPRGHEQY

V: TRBV15
J: TRBJ2-7
CDR3: ATSRDLTDRGQY

V: TRBV29-1
J: TRBJ2-4
CDR3: SVERRGIQY

V: TRBV19
J: TRBJ1-5
CDR3: ASSPDRGRPNSNQPQH

V: TRBV3-1/TRBV3-2
J: TRBJ1-6
CDR3: ASSQRGSTH

V: TRBV20-1
J: TRBJ2-3
CDR3: SASSGGTADTQY

V: TRBV30
J: TRBJ2-1
CDR3: AWSPQQGRQF

V: TRBV7-2
J: TRBJ2-3
CDR3: ASSVTGGFGNTQY

V: TRBV28
J: TRBJ2-7
CDR3: ASSFDLESLNYEQY

V: TRBV7-2
J: TRBJ1-5
CDR3: ASSPEAYQPQH

V: TRBV7-9
J: TRBJ2-7
CDR3: ASSPRLAETYEQY

V: TRBV18
J: TRBJ2-7
CDR3: ASSPGLLSYEQY

V: TRBV4-2
J: TRBJ1-2
CDR3: ASSQEQGAVVGYT

V: TRBV6-5
J: TRBJ1-1
CDR3: ASRGTGLETEAF

V: TRBV20-1
J: TRBJ1-2
CDR3: SARTGDGYT

V: TRBV30
J: TRBJ2-3
CDR3: AWSLAGGYTQY

V: TRBV10-3
J: TRBJ1-2
CDR3: AISESALRENYGYT

V: TRBV7-9
J: TRBJ2-5
CDR3: ASSLKGQPQETQY

V: TRBV11-3
J: TRBJ1-1
CDR3: ASSLASNTEAF

V: TRBV6-2/TRBV6-3
J: TRBJ1-5
CDR3: ASSPTGTGIVSQPQH